These T cell receptor beta chains were read from a single sample in a study of cytomegalovirus exposure and HLA in healthy donors. Libraries were prepared by immunoSEQ multiplex PCR; TCRdb keeps only in-frame clonotypes and omits some of them. The sample includes roughly 110,000 clones. What was sequenced was PBMCs. These receptors were collected from a man aged 25 to 40 in good health and CMV-seronegative. Each CDR3 is given with its conserved first and last residue. The D gene is left open where the match is weak.

d_gene,j_gene,len,v_gene,CDR3aa,CDR3nt
.,TRBJ2-3,15,TRBV27,CASSFLPTRTDTQYF,TGTGCCAGCAGTTTTTTGCCGACTCGCACAGATACGCAGTATTTT
TRBD1,TRBJ2-1,14,TRBV9,CASSLWTGSYEQFF,TGTGCCAGCAGCTTGTGGACAGGGTCCTATGAGCAGTTCTTC
.,TRBJ2-3,17,TRBV9,CASSKRDSHDNTDTQYF,TGTGCCAGCAGCAAGAGGGACTCCCATGATAACACAGATACGCAGTATTTT
TRBD2,TRBJ2-1,16,TRBV5-6,CASSYDYGGGDDEQFF,TGTGCCAGCAGCTACGACTATGGCGGGGGGGACGATGAGCAGTTCTTC
.,TRBJ2-7,15,TRBV7-9,CASSAGLPSSYEQYF,TGTGCCAGCAGCGCGGGACTCCCTAGCTCCTACGAGCAGTACTTC
.,TRBJ2-3,14,TRBV9,CASSSAGSTDTQYF,TGTGCCAGCAGTTCGGCGGGGAGCACAGATACGCAGTATTTT
TRBD2,TRBJ2-7,14,TRBV9,CASSVTLAGGEQYF,TGTGCCAGCAGCGTCACGCTAGCGGGGGGCGAGCAGTACTTC
.,TRBJ2-2,14,TRBV30,CAWSGRAGTGELFF,TGTGCCTGGAGTGGTAGGGCGGGCACCGGGGAGCTGTTTTTT
TRBD1,TRBJ1-4,14,TRBV5-1,CASSRGTGNEKLFF,TGCGCCAGCAGCCGCGGGACAGGGAATGAAAAACTGTTTTTT
TRBD1,TRBJ1-1,17,TRBV5-1,CASSWDSLLGMNTEAFF,TGCGCCAGCAGCTGGGACAGCCTTCTGGGCATGAACACTGAAGCTTTCTTT
TRBD2,TRBJ2-2,15,TRBV5-1,CATGWRGAQGRELFF,TGCGCCACTGGCTGGCGGGGGGCCCAGGGGCGGGAGCTGTTTTTT
TRBD2,TRBJ2-7,15,TRBV5-4,CASSSGLASLYEQYF,TGTGCCAGCAGCTCCGGACTAGCATCCCTTTACGAGCAGTACTTC
.,TRBJ2-3,12,TRBV9,CASSVVEGTQYF,TGTGCCAGCAGCGTAGTAGAGGGCACGCAGTATTTT
.,TRBJ1-1,15,TRBV18,CASSPPVELNTEAFF,TGTGCCAGCTCACCACCGGTAGAACTGAACACTGAAGCTTTCTTT
.,TRBJ1-2,13,TRBV7-8,CASSPQGTYGYTF,TGTGCCAGCAGCCCACAGGGTACCTATGGCTACACCTTC
TRBD1,TRBJ2-7,13,TRBV2,CASRDRRQYEQYF,TGTGCCAGCAGGGACAGGAGACAGTACGAGCAGTACTTC
TRBD1,TRBJ1-2,14,TRBV5-1,CASSDTGGFYGYTF,TGCGCCAGCAGCGACACAGGGGGCTTCTATGGCTACACCTTC
.,TRBJ1-1,14,TRBV15,CATSRAQPGTEAFF,TGTGCCACCAGCAGAGCACAGCCTGGAACTGAAGCTTTCTTT
TRBD1,TRBJ2-7,14,TRBV4-2,CASSQGQGAYEQYF,TGTGCCAGCAGCCAGGGACAGGGTGCCTACGAGCAGTACTTC
TRBD1,TRBJ2-1,12,TRBV6-1,CASSIQGNEQFF,TGTGCCAGCAGTATACAGGGGAATGAGCAGTTCTTC
.,TRBJ1-2,15,TRBV6-5,CASSYGGDLNYGYTF,TGTGCCAGCAGTTACGGGGGCGACTTAAACTATGGCTACACCTTC
.,TRBJ2-1,15,TRBV6-4,CASSATSSSYNEQFF,TGTGCCAGCAGCGCCACTTCGAGCTCCTACAATGAGCAGTTCTTC
TRBD2,TRBJ2-1,15,TRBV19,CASSGLALGNNEQFF,TGTGCCAGCTCGGGACTAGCTTTGGGCAACAATGAGCAGTTCTTC
TRBD1,TRBJ1-5,16,TRBV19,CASSIRRQGNNQPQHF,TGTGCCAGTAGTATACGGAGACAGGGTAACAATCAGCCCCAGCATTTT
TRBD2,TRBJ2-2,14,TRBV7-9,CASRTRGDTGELFF,TGTGCCAGCAGAACCCGGGGGGACACCGGGGAGCTGTTTTTT
.,TRBJ1-1,13,TRBV25-1,CASSVRAEAEAFF,TGTGCCAGCAGTGTTCGCGCGGAGGCTGAAGCTTTCTTT
TRBD2,TRBJ2-3,16,TRBV7-2,CASSLRLAGGADTQYF,TGTGCCAGCAGCTTAAGGCTAGCGGGGGGGGCAGATACGCAGTATTTT
TRBD1,TRBJ1-1,16,TRBV7-9,CASSSHPDRGSTEAFF,TGTGCCAGCAGCTCCCACCCGGACAGGGGTTCGACTGAAGCTTTCTTT
TRBD1,TRBJ2-7,18,TRBV4-2,CASSQGTGVYLLAYEQYF,TGTGCCAGCAGCCAGGGGACAGGGGTCTATCTTCTTGCCTACGAGCAGTACTTC